One and the same sample provided the 13 T cell receptor beta chains below, sequenced in a study of T cells after yellow fever vaccination. TCRdb reanalysed the 5' RACE reads using MiXCR and keeps one entry per CDR3 protein. The data show 300,000 to 350,000 distinct CDR3 sequences, almost 4% seen once. This specimen was PBMCs, taken 5 days after the yellow fever booster vaccination. The source is a man between 18 and 35 years old who received the YFV17D yellow fever vaccine.

This clonotype was recorded a few times. V and J are TRBV5-6 and TRBJ1-6, with TRBD1 matching 8 bases. This CDR3 comprises 17 residues. With 4 bases clipped from V and 7 bases from J, the junction kept 13 bases outside the gene matches. Germline CDR1 SGHDT, CDR2 YYEEEE. CDR3 sequence reads: CASSVMTGTGGNSPLHF. CDR3 sequence (DNA): TGTGCCAGCAGCGTAATGACCGGGACAGGAGGGAATTCACCCCTCCACTTT.

This clonotype was counted once. The CDR3 is CASRAGTRWDTEAFF. As DNA, the CDR3 is TGTGCCAGCAGAGCAGGGACGCGATGGGACACTGAAGCTTTCTTT. The V call is TRBV6-6, the J call TRBJ1-1; the D gene is possibly TRBD1 (5 bases). CDR3 size: 15 residues. The V gene lost 6 bases and the J gene lost 3 bases, with 17 bases spanning the gap. Germline V gene sequence: CDR1 MNHNY, CDR2 SVGAGI (reference sequence).

The genes are TRBV11-2 and TRBJ2-3; 9 positions match TRBD2. V shed 4 bases, J shed 4 bases, and the junction held 9 bases outside the gene matches. This CDR3 is 16 amino acids long. From germline, CDR1 is SGHAT and CDR2 FQNNGV. This chain's CDR3 is CASSSRGRGGPDTQYF. In DNA, the CDR3 is TGTGCCAGCAGCTCCCGGGGGCGGGGGGGCCCAGATACGCAGTATTTT. Based on the CDR3 plus reference TRBV11-2 and TRBJ2-3, the full variable domain is EAGVAQSPRYKIIEKRQSVAFWCNPISGHATLYWYQQILGQGPKLLIQFQNNGVVDDSQLPKDRFSAERLKGVDSTLKIQPAKLEDSAVYLCASSSRGRGGPDTQYFGPGTRLTVL.

This clonotype showed up just a few times. The V call is TRBV7-9, the J call TRBJ2-1; 11 bases fit TRBD1. Germline trimming cut 3 bases from V and 7 bases from J; bases unmatched to any gene: 5. CDR1 is SEHNR, CDR2 FQNEAQ, per germline (reference sequence). The CDR3 is 15 residues long. The CDR3 DNA follows: TGTGCCAGCAGCTTCCCGGGACAGGGGGTAAATGAGCAGTTCTTC. Translated, it gives CASSFPGQGVNEQFF.

This clonotype was seen at least ten times. This rearrangement joins TRBV5-6 to TRBJ2-2; D uncertain. There are 12 residues in the CDR3. CDR1 and CDR2 from the germline V gene are SGHDT and YYEEEE. V dropped 2 bases and J dropped 6 bases, with 5 bases sitting between them. The CDR3 is CASSFLAGELFF. CDR3 in DNA: TGTGCCAGCAGCTTCCTGGCCGGGGAGCTGTTTTTT.

This clonotype was seen ten or more times. CDR3 residues: CASSGAGAWFKTQYF. CDR3 in DNA: TGTGCCAGCAGCGGGGCGGGGGCTTGGTTTAAGACCCAGTACTTC. The chain uses TRBV7-2 and TRBJ2-5, with a possible D match to TRBD2 (7 bases). V gave up 5 bases and J gave up 6 bases, with 19 bases separating them. In germline, CDR1 is SGHTA, CDR2 FQGNSA. This CDR3 spans 15 amino acids. Full variable domain (remainder filled in from reference TRBV7-2 and TRBJ2-5): GAGVSQSPSNKVTEKGKDVELRCDPISGHTALYWYRQSLGQGLEFLIYFQGNSAPDKSGLPSDRFSAERTGGSVSTLTIQRTQQEDSAVYLCASSGAGAWFKTQYFGPGTRLLVL.

At least ten counts were recorded for this clonotype. The J gene is TRBJ2-3, the V gene TRBV11-2; maybe TRBD2 (6 bases). The V end lost 3 bases, the J end lost 1 base, and 11 bases lay between the germline ends. Germline CDR1 SGHAT, CDR2 FQNNGV. The CDR3 is 15 amino acids. CDR3 nucleotides: TGTGCCAGCAGCTTCGGGGGATGGGGCACAGATACGCAGTATTTT. This codes for CASSFGGWGTDTQYF.

V is TRBV11-2 and J is TRBJ1-6; maybe TRBD1 (5 bases). The CDR3 is made up of 15 amino acids. Germline lookup yields CDR1 SGHAT and CDR2 FQNNGV. Trimming stripped 1 base from V and 6 bases from J, with 10 bases between. The CDR3 is CASSLGWDFNSPLHF. For the CDR3, the DNA is TGTGCCAGCAGCTTAGGGTGGGACTTTAATTCACCCCTCCACTTT.

This clonotype was detected a few times. The V call is TRBV18, the J call TRBJ1-2, with D uncertain. The CDR3 runs 14 residues. Deletions cut 3 bases from V and 5 bases from J, with 13 bases between. CDR1 KGHSH and CDR2 LQKENI come from the germline V gene. CDR3 bases: TGTGCCAGCTCACCTCTCGCGGGCAATTATGGCTACACCTTC. It encodes CASSPLAGNYGYTF. The entire variable domain, with the rest obtained from reference TRBV18 and TRBJ1-2, is as follows: NAGVMQNPRHLVRRRGQEARLRCSPMKGHSHVYWYRQLPEEGLKFMVYLQKENIIDESGMPKERFSAEFPKEGPSILRIQQVVRGDSAAYFCASSPLAGNYGYTFGSGTRLTVV.

The chain is built from TRBV4-1 and TRBJ2-1; D not resolved. CDR1 is MGHRA and CDR2 is YSYEKL in the germline V gene. CDR3 length: 15 residues. Trimming cost V 0 bases and J 2 bases, with 8 bases left between them. The CDR3 DNA follows: TGCGCCAGCAGCCAAGAGGCAGGAGCCTACAATGAGCAGTTCTTC. It yields the protein CASSQEAGAYNEQFF.

CDR3 DNA: TGTGCCAGTAGTATAGGTCCAGGGTGGGATCAGCCCCAGCATTTT. Protein product: CASSIGPGWDQPQHF. The chain employs TRBV19 and TRBJ1-5, with a weak D call TRBD1 (5 bases). The V and J ends lost 1 base and 5 bases respectively, with 12 bases between them. Germline CDR1 and CDR2: LNHDA and SQIVND (reference sequence). CDR3 size: 15 residues.

This clonotype appeared a few times. The chain links TRBV28 to TRBJ1-6; unclear D gene. The germline CDR1 and CDR2 sequences are MDHEN and SYDVKM. This CDR3 comprises 14 residues. Trimming shortened V by 5 bases and J by 10 bases, and 15 bases separated the two germline ends. CDR3 sequence: CASSVIGRGSPLHF. Here the CDR3 DNA reads TGTGCCAGCAGTGTTATTGGGCGAGGGTCACCCCTCCACTTT. Full variable domain (rest looked up from reference TRBV28 and TRBJ1-6): DVKVTQSSRYLVKRTGEKVFLECVQDMDHENMFWYRQDPGLGLRLIYFSYDVKMKEKGDIPEGYSVSREKKERFSLILESASTNQTSMYLCASSVIGRGSPLHFGNGTRLTVT.

This sequence joins TRBV4-3 and TRBJ2-7, with 11 positions matching TRBD2. With V trimmed by 1 base and J by 0 bases, 11 bases remained unmatched. The CDR3 is made up of 19 amino acids. Germline assignment: CDR1 LGHNA and CDR2 YSLEER. The CDR3 DNA is TGCGCCAGCAGCCAAGCCCACTCGAGACTAGCGGGAAACTCCTACGAGCAGTACTTC. Its protein is CASSQAHSRLAGNSYEQYF.